These 12 T cell receptor beta chains came from one sample sequenced in a study of low-dose radiotherapy and immunotherapy resistance in tumors. cDNA synthesis used a TRAV/TRBV-specific primer set for both chains. For amplifying TCRs, the PCR ran for roughly 20 cycles with Phusion, which was used together with a constant-region primer and the adapter on the V primers. Each CDR3 protein is one row after TCRdb ran MiXCR on the reads. The sample holds about 13,000 distinct CDR3 sequences, roughly 70% seen once. These receptors originate from a human donor with advanced metastatic prostate, ovarian, gallbladder or colorectal cancer (not recorded which). This table probably holds off-target reads from a library built for another chain.

The gene calls are TRBV6-2 or TRBV6-3 and TRBJ2-5; 7 bases are shared with TRBD2. The CDR3 runs to 15 residues. V dropped 5 bases and J dropped 5; count of bases not matched to a gene: 11. Germline CDR1 is MNHEY and CDR2 is SVGEGT. The DNA for the CDR3 is TGTGCCAGCAGTGAACAGGCGGGGGAGTGGGAGACCCAGTACTTC. As protein: CASSEQAGEWETQYF.

The chain recombines TRBV7-2 with TRBJ2-7, with 7 bases lining up with TRBD2. The trim removed 4 bases at V and 3 bases at J, leaving 6 bases unmatched. Per germline, CDR1 SGHTA and CDR2 FQGNSA. The CDR3 consists of 14 residues. CDR3 nucleotide sequence: TGTGCCAGCAGCTCCCGGCGGGAGAACTACGAGCAGTACTTC. It specifies CASSSRRENYEQYF.

Turning to this clonotype: Compared with germline, one end of the junction differs, possibly owing to a read error. This chain uses TRBV5-8 with TRBJ2-1; 11 positions match TRBD2. Germline CDR1 SGHTS, CDR2 YDEGEE. CDR3 length equals 18 residues. The CDR3 bases are TGTGCCAGCAACTTGGGTAGCGGGGGGGTCCTCTCCTACAATGAGCAGTTCTTC. It translates to CASNLGSGGVLSYNEQFF.

The chain links TRBV2 to TRBJ2-7; D remains unclear. Trimming left V 5 bases short and J 3 bases short, with 2 bases between. The CDR3 loop spans 10 amino acids. CDR1 is SNHLY and CDR2 is FYNNEI in the germline V gene. The CDR3 region is CASSFYEQYF. Written as DNA, the CDR3 is TGTGCCAGCAGTTTCTACGAGCAGTACTTC.

The chain couples TRBV7-2 to TRBJ1-5, with D unclear. The V gene lost 1 base and the J gene lost 0 bases, with 10 bases spanning the gap. This CDR3 region has 16 residues. Looked up from germline, CDR1 is SGHTA and CDR2 is FQGNSA. CDR3 nucleotide sequence: TGTGCCAGCAGCTTAGGGGCAGACTATAGCAATCAGCCCCAGCATTTT. This sequence encodes CASSLGADYSNQPQHF.

The chain is built from TRBV29-1 and TRBJ2-7, with D perhaps matching TRBD1 (6 bases). Germline V CDR1 and CDR2: SQVTM, ANQGSEA. The CDR3 spans 14 residues. Trimming pared 5 bases from V and 0 bases from J, leaving 14 bases between. The DNA for the CDR3 is TGCAGCGTTCTTGAAACAGGGATCTCCTACGAGCAGTACTTC. It encodes CSVLETGISYEQYF.

This chain joins TRBV20-1 and TRBJ2-3, with TRBD1 matching over 7 bases. The V segment lost 6 bases and the J segment 4 bases; nucleotides outside the gene matches: 4. CDR3 length equals 12 residues. Germline V gene data show CDR1 as DFQATT and CDR2 as SNEGSKA (reference sequence). CDR3 nucleotides: TGCAGTGCCACGGACAGGCCAGATACGCAGTATTTT. Protein product: CSATDRPDTQYF.

The rearrangement joins TRBV14 to TRBJ1-5; no clear D gene. The CDR3 extends over 13 amino acids. Germline V lookup: CDR1 SGHDN, CDR2 FVKESK. V lost 4 bases, J lost 4 bases, and 8 bases lay in between. CDR3 region: CASSRSYNQPQHF. The CDR3 DNA is TGTGCCAGCAGCCGGAGTTATAATCAGCCCCAGCATTTT. Full variable domain (rest looked up from reference TRBV14 and TRBJ1-5): EAGVTQFPSHSVIEKGQTVTLRCDPISGHDNLYWYRRVMGKEIKFLLHFVKESKQDESGMPNNRFLAERTGGTYSTLKVQPAELEDSGVYFCASSRSYNQPQHFGDGTRLSIL.

This chain joins TRBV7-9 and TRBJ1-6; 8 nucleotides match TRBD1. This CDR3 has 15 amino acids. Per germline, CDR1 SEHNR and CDR2 FQNEAQ (reference sequence). J lost 10 bases, V lost 5 bases, and 10 bases had no gene match. DNA of the CDR3: TGTGCCAGCAGCCGCAACCAGGGGGCGGAATCACCCCTCCACTTT. It codes for CASSRNQGAESPLHF. Full variable domain (outside the CDR3, taken from reference TRBV7-9 and TRBJ1-6): DTGVSQNPRHKITKRGQNVTFRCDPISEHNRLYWYRQTLGQGPEFLTYFQNEAQLEKSRLLSDRFSAERPKGSFSTLEIQRTEQGDSAMYLCASSRNQGAESPLHFGNGTRLTVT.

This clonotype was seen just once. The rearrangement uses TRBV7-3 and TRBJ1-1; D remains ambiguous. CDR1 SGHTA and CDR2 FQGTGA come from the germline V gene. V was clipped by 2 bases and J by 6 bases, with 10 bases between them. This CDR3 contains 13 residues. This CDR3 reads CASSLDRVAEAFF. The CDR3 coding sequence is TGTGCCAGCAGCTTAGACCGGGTGGCTGAAGCTTTCTTT.

The V call is TRBV6-5, the J call TRBJ2-1; 8 positions match TRBD2. The CDR3 runs to 14 residues. The germline V gene has CDR1 MNHEY and CDR2 SVGAGI. Trimming at V came to 8 bases and at J to 9 bases, leaving 12 bases not matched to a gene. CDR3 bases: TGTGCCAGCGGGGAGGTAGCGGGGTTTGTTGAGCAGTTCTTC. Translated, it gives CASGEVAGFVEQFF.

The genes are TRBV5-6 and TRBJ2-3; D is ambiguous. Trimming cost V 2 bases and J 5 bases, with 9 bases left between them. The CDR3 runs to 13 residues. CDR1 is SGHDT and CDR2 is YYEEEE in the germline V gene. CDR3 in DNA: TGTGCCAGCAGCTTTTCCCCGGGAGATACGCAGTATTTT. Translating gives CASSFSPGDTQYF.